Listed here are 2 T cell receptor beta chains from one sample, sequenced in a study of blood T cells in healthy people across ages. Through a sample-barcoded 5' primer and a J-beta primer mix, a second PCR was run for roughly 6 to 12 cycles. From the 5' RACE reads, TCRdb called clonotypes with MiXCR, one entry per CDR3 protein. There are 1.4 million to 1.5 million distinct CDR3 sequences in the sample; 42% occur only once, and roughly 8.2% lies in the top ten. Sequenced input: blood. The receptors stem from a woman under 30 in good health.

The table lists this clonotype with a count of one. The chain carries TRBV13 and TRBJ2-3, with no clear D. Germline V gene lookup returns CDR1 PRHDT and CDR2 FYEKMQ (reference sequence). Deletions cut 6 bases from V and 4 bases from J, with 8 bases between. The CDR3 length is 12 residues. The CDR3 region is CASRRVPDTQYF. DNA of the CDR3: TGTGCCAGCAGAAGAGTACCAGATACGCAGTATTTT.

The rearrangement uses TRBV7-9 and TRBJ2-1; D not resolved. V lost 0 bases to trimming and J lost 4 bases, with 19 bases between them. The CDR3 extends over 18 amino acids. The germline CDR1 and CDR2 sequences are SEHNR and FQNEAQ (reference sequence). The CDR3 bases are TGTGCCAGCAGCTTAGCGCTAGGGTTGTCAGCTTATTACAATGAGCAGTTCTTC. It specifies CASSLALGLSAYYNEQFF. Using reference TRBV7-9 and TRBJ2-1 for the parts outside the CDR3, the full variable domain is DTGVSQNPRHKITKRGQNVTFRCDPISEHNRLYWYRQTLGQGPEFLTYFQNEAQLEKSRLLSDRFSAERPKGSFSTLEIQRTEQGDSAMYLCASSLALGLSAYYNEQFFGPGTRLTVL.